The entry that follows covers one TCR beta chain sequence. The clone's antigen remains unknown. No much larger clonotype is one base removed from it; base qualities were not supplied. These data originate in a study of metastatic and nonmetastatic thyroid tumors (dated by TCRdb to 2018 to 2020). Concerning the study at large: The researchers compared repertoires between peripheral blood samples and tumor or nodule tissue samples from patients with malignant or benign thyroid disease.

No treatment had been received by any patient before thyroid surgery. Using T-cell receptor beta sequencing, the study looked back at clinical samples from patients collected from about 2011 to 2018. Paper-wide results and their limitations: In both blood and tumor samples, TCR beta diversity was reported to be significantly higher in malignant tumors than in benign nodules.

The library was prepared using PCR. The sequencer listed for this sample is Illumina HiSeq 4000. The TCR beta-chain CDR3 region of each patient was profiled by high-throughput sequencing. Processing in the source paper ran as follows. The researchers built a classifier to tell apart papillary thyroid cancer patients with distant metastasis, based on CDR3 differences among clinicopathological groups. The Shannon index was used to assess repertoire diversity, and the Morisita-Horn index was used to assess tumor-blood repertoire similarity. TCRdb handled the public reads itself, with Q25 trimming in fastp and clone calling in MiXCR, and kept productive beta chains. It is TCRdb's table, rather than the study itself, that gives the V and J calls and clone size. Within this sample are about 21,000 clones, with approximately 29% of them counted one time only. Roughly an eighth of the sample rests with the top ten.

The CDR3 has 16 amino acids, counting the end cysteine and phenylalanine. Just the 48-base CDR3 DNA is kept, in frame starting at base 1. Via the germline V gene (reference sequence), CDR1 is LGHDT and CDR2 YNNKEL. Trimming costs V 1 base and J 3 bases, and their ends lie 13 bases apart. This TCR derives from a female donor with papillary thyroid cancer or a benign thyroid nodule (not recorded which). Some clones in this sample may be carry-over from other donors' samples. The sequenced sample consisted of blood. This sequence uses TRBV3-1 and TRBJ2-1; the D gene is perhaps TRBD2, from 5 matching bases. The CDR3: CASSQGGWESYNEQFF. The DNA sequence is as follows: TGTGCCAGCAGCCAAGGAGGGTGGGAGAGCTACAATGAGCAGTTCTTC.